The 17 T cell receptor beta chains in this list originate from one sample, sequenced in a study of shared clonotypes between healthy human individuals. Assay used: immunoSEQ multiplex PCR; TCRdb lists only in-frame clones, some missing. The table has some 1,400,000 clones, 95% to 97% seen once. Sequencing was done on a sample of naive CD4+ T cells sorted from blood. As for subset: CD45RA+ positively selected. The receptors derive from a man aged 30 to 39 in good health.

J is TRBJ2-7 and V is TRBV7-9; D gene unclear. The CDR3 loop spans 12 amino acids. The germline V and J ends were trimmed by 2 bases and 7 bases, with 9 bases remaining between them. The germline gives CDR1 SEHNR, CDR2 FQNEAQ (reference sequence). The CDR3 loop reads CASSLNPREQYF. In DNA, the CDR3 is TGTGCCAGCAGCTTAAATCCCCGTGAGCAGTACTTC.

There are a few counts of this clone. The chain carries TRBV18 and TRBJ1-2; possibly TRBD1 for D (5 bases). The CDR3 loop spans 13 amino acids. The germline V and J ends were trimmed by 2 bases and 5 bases, with 9 bases remaining between them. Germline values: CDR1 KGHSH, CDR2 LQKENI. The CDR3 region is CASSPGRDYGYTF. The DNA for the CDR3 is TGTGCCAGCTCACCAGGCAGGGATTATGGCTACACCTTC.

As regards this clone: Other DNA variants within this sample encode the same CDR3. The chain is built from TRBV7-6 and TRBJ1-1; D might be TRBD1 (6 bases). The V end lost 3 bases, the J end lost 1 base, and 6 bases lay between the germline ends. Germline CDR1 reads SGHVS; CDR2 reads FNYEAQ. The CDR3 contains 13 residues. The CDR3: CASSLGQNTEAFF. The CDR3 nucleotides are TGTGCCAGCAGCTTGGGACAGAACACTGAAGCTTTCTTT.

J is TRBJ2-3 and V is TRBV5-6; D gene ambiguous. This CDR3 comprises 15 residues. Germline values: CDR1 SGHDT, CDR2 YYEEEE. V lost 0 bases to trimming and J lost 2 bases, with 10 bases between them. The CDR3 loop reads CASSLGFATTDTQYF. CDR3 nucleotide sequence: TGTGCCAGCAGCTTGGGTTTTGCCACCACAGATACGCAGTATTTT. The complete variable domain, with remaining parts taken from reference TRBV5-6 and TRBJ2-3, reads DAGVTQSPTHLIKTRGQQVTLRCSPKSGHDTVSWYQQALGQGPQFIFQYYEEEERQRGNFPDRFSGHQFPNYSSELNVNALLLGDSALYLCASSLGFATTDTQYFGPGTRLTVL.

This chain connects TRBV18 to TRBJ2-1; TRBD2 agrees at 9 bases. Germline V CDR1 and CDR2: KGHSH, LQKENI. Trimming took 3 bases from V and 5 from J; bases not matched to a gene: 11. This CDR3 region has 17 residues. The chain's CDR3 is CASSPMELAGANNEQFF. The CDR3 DNA sequence: TGTGCCAGCTCACCGATGGAACTAGCGGGCGCCAACAATGAGCAGTTCTTC. Based on the CDR3 plus reference TRBV18 and TRBJ2-1, the full variable domain is NAGVMQNPRHLVRRRGQEARLRCSPMKGHSHVYWYRQLPEEGLKFMVYLQKENIIDESGMPKERFSAEFPKEGPSILRIQQVVRGDSAAYFCASSPMELAGANNEQFFGPGTRLTVL.

The chain links TRBV28 to TRBJ1-5; tentative D call: TRBD1 (5 bases). This CDR3 is 15 amino acids long. V dropped 5 bases and J dropped 4 bases, with 15 bases sitting between them. The germline gives CDR1 MDHEN, CDR2 SYDVKM. CDR3 region: CASSEAKEGNQPQHF. Here the CDR3 DNA reads TGTGCCAGCAGTGAAGCTAAGGAGGGGAATCAGCCCCAGCATTTT.

The chain is built from TRBV28 and TRBJ2-3; TRBD2 matches at 11 bases. Trimming removed 1 base from V and 2 bases from J; junction bases left unmatched: 5. Germline V lookup: CDR1 MDHEN, CDR2 SYDVKM. The CDR3 is 17 amino acids. The chain's CDR3 is CASSLSGTSGYTDTQYF. In DNA, the CDR3 is TGTGCCAGCAGTTTATCCGGGACTAGCGGTTACACAGATACGCAGTATTTT.

This clone was recorded once. The chain carries TRBV5-6 and TRBJ1-1; 7 bases align to TRBD1. J lost 5 bases, V lost 4 bases, and 11 bases had no gene match. Looked up from germline, CDR1 is SGHDT and CDR2 is YYEEEE. The CDR3 covers 15 residues. The CDR3 DNA reads as TGTGCCAGCAGCCATACGACAGGGTTCGGAACTGAAGCTTTCTTT. This codes for CASSHTTGFGTEAFF.

The CDR3 sequence: CASSPGTGWYGYTF. DNA for the CDR3: TGTGCCAGTAGTCCCGGGACAGGATGGTATGGCTACACCTTC. The chain uses TRBV19 and TRBJ1-2, with TRBD1 matching 8 bases. V shed 5 bases and J 5 bases; nucleotides not matched to a gene: 7. The germline V gene encodes CDR1 LNHDA and CDR2 SQIVND (reference sequence). CDR3 length: 14 residues.

This chain uses TRBV13 with TRBJ2-2; D may be TRBD1 (6 bases). V gave up 6 bases and J gave up 5 bases, with 16 bases separating them. Germline CDR1 reads PRHDT; CDR2 reads FYEKMQ (reference sequence). This CDR3 is built from 15 residues. The CDR3 is CASRRMGARTGELFF. Written as DNA, the CDR3 is TGTGCCAGCAGGCGGATGGGGGCGAGGACCGGGGAGCTGTTTTTT.

This chain links TRBV2 with TRBJ2-3; 8 positions agree with TRBD1. The CDR3 spans 13 residues. The germline CDR1 and CDR2 sequences are SNHLY and FYNNEI. With V trimmed by 5 bases and J by 6 bases, 4 bases remained unmatched. The CDR3 here is CASSSTGGDTQYF. CDR3 nucleotide sequence: TGTGCCAGCAGTTCAACAGGGGGTGATACGCAGTATTTT. Together with reference TRBV2 and TRBJ2-3, the CDR3 gives the full variable domain: EPEVTQTPSHQVTQMGQEVILRCVPISNHLYFYWYRQILGQKVEFLVSFYNNEISEKSEIFDDQFSVERPDGSNFTLKIRSTKLEDSAMYFCASSSTGGDTQYFGPGTRLTVL.

This clone occurred once. This chain joins TRBV7-2 and TRBJ2-5; 13 bases align to TRBD2. The CDR3 contains 18 residues. V was pared by 4 bases and J by 1 base, with 9 bases of the junction left unmatched. Germline values: CDR1 SGHTA, CDR2 FQGNSA. The CDR3: CASSSRRGTSGIQETQYF. The CDR3 DNA sequence: TGTGCCAGCAGCTCCCGGAGAGGGACTAGCGGGATCCAAGAGACCCAGTACTTC.

The chain joins TRBV2 to TRBJ1-2, with D tentatively TRBD1 (5 bases). V gave up 4 bases and J gave up 4 bases, with 13 bases separating them. This CDR3 spans 14 amino acids. The germline V gene encodes CDR1 SNHLY and CDR2 FYNNEI. The CDR3 is CASSGRDSTYGYTF. CDR3 nucleotides: TGTGCCAGCAGTGGCCGCGACAGCACCTATGGCTACACCTTC.

The rearrangement joins TRBV2 to TRBJ2-1, with D perhaps TRBD2 (6 bases). The CDR3 contains 16 residues. The germline V and J ends were trimmed by 6 bases and 5 bases, with 20 bases remaining between them. The germline V gene has CDR1 SNHLY and CDR2 FYNNEI. CDR3 coding DNA: TGTGCCAGCAGGGAGGGACTCCGAAGGGCCCACAATGAGCAGTTCTTC. The encoded protein is CASREGLRRAHNEQFF.

This clone was detected once. The gene calls are TRBV2 and TRBJ1-5; no reliable D call. V was pared by 10 bases and J by 1 base, with 11 bases between. Germline CDR1 and CDR2: SNHLY and FYNNEI. There are 13 residues in the CDR3. Here the CDR3 DNA reads TGTGCCACCAAGAGGGAGAGCAATCAGCCCCAGCATTTT. Translation: CATKRESNQPQHF.

Details on this clone: Other DNA sequences in the same sample also yield this CDR3. This chain connects TRBV7-2 to TRBJ2-1; no clear D gene. The germline V and J ends were trimmed by 3 bases and 6 bases, with 3 bases remaining between them. Germline loops: CDR1 SGHTA, CDR2 FQGNSA. The CDR3 runs to 11 residues. This CDR3 reads CASSLSNEQFF. The CDR3 coding sequence is TGTGCCAGCAGCTTGAGCAATGAGCAGTTCTTC.

The chain carries TRBV2 and TRBJ2-5, with D perhaps matching TRBD2 (6 bases). Germline CDR1 is SNHLY and CDR2 is FYNNEI. The CDR3 loop spans 15 amino acids. Trimming took off 10 bases at V and 0 bases at J, with 18 bases between the two ends. CDR3 region: CATREGGMYQETQYF. The CDR3, as DNA: TGTGCCACCCGCGAGGGCGGGATGTACCAAGAGACCCAGTACTTC.